The 30 T cell receptor beta chains reported below all come from one sample, sequenced in a study of identical twins. TCRdb used MiXCR to reprocess the 5' RACE reads, holding one entry per CDR3 protein. The sample records 1,800,000 or so distinct CDR3 sequences, 32% being singletons. The sequenced sample consisted of cord blood. All receptors come from a newborn girl in good health.

This clonotype was counted between two and nine times. The chain links TRBV20-1 to TRBJ2-3; D is unclear. CDR1 is DFQATT and CDR2 is SNEGSKA in the germline V gene (reference sequence). Between the trimmed V and J ends, which lost 4 bases and 1 base, there was a span of 9 bases. CDR3 size: 13 residues. The CDR3 here is CSATSRGTDTQYF. The DNA of the CDR3 is TGCAGTGCTACCTCCCGGGGCACAGATACGCAGTATTTT.

The chain joins TRBV6-5 to TRBJ2-1; D is unresolved. Near its end, the DNA agrees better with TRBJ2-7, so the J call may be wrong. CDR1 MNHEY and CDR2 SVGAGI come from the germline V gene. This CDR3 region has 15 residues. The CDR3 loop is CASSLVQSSYNEQYF. The CDR3, as DNA: TGTGCCAGCAGTCTTGTCCAGTCCTCCTACAATGAGCAGTACTTC.

V gene TRBV27 combines with J gene TRBJ2-7, with D perhaps matching TRBD2 (5 bases). V lost 10 bases, J lost 1 base, and 14 bases lay in between. The V gene's germline CDR1 is MNHEY and CDR2 SMNVEV (reference sequence). This CDR3 is built from 13 residues. This CDR3 is CATSSGLSYEQYF. CDR3 nucleotide sequence: TGTGCCACCTCCAGCGGACTTTCCTACGAGCAGTACTTC.

The rearrangement uses TRBV20-1 and TRBJ2-7; the match to TRBD2 covers 10 bases. The length of the CDR3 is 14 residues. Germline assignment: CDR1 DFQATT and CDR2 SNEGSKA (reference sequence). Germline trimming cut 6 bases from V and 4 bases from J; bases unmatched to any gene: 9. Written as DNA, the CDR3 is TGCAGTGCGGACAGACTAGCGGGCCGGTACGAGCAGTACTTC. This gives the protein CSADRLAGRYEQYF.

This clonotype was counted a few times. The V gene is TRBV7-2, the J gene TRBJ2-7, with D possibly matching TRBD1 (6 bases). The ends were cut back, 5 bases at V and 1 base at J, with 12 bases in the middle. The CDR3 runs to 14 residues. The V gene's germline CDR1 is SGHTA and CDR2 FQGNSA. In DNA, the CDR3 is TGTGCCAGCAGCCCGACAGGTAAATCCTACGAGCAGTACTTC. Its translation is CASSPTGKSYEQYF.

This clonotype appeared a few times. The gene calls are TRBV20-1 and TRBJ2-7, with D possibly being TRBD2 (5 bases). Trimming removed 3 bases at V and 7 bases at J, with 16 bases between. CDR3 length: 13 amino acids. CDR1 is DFQATT, CDR2 SNEGSKA, per germline (reference sequence). Written as DNA, the CDR3 is TGCAGTGCTAGGATGTTTGAGGGTAGAGAGCAGTACTTC. The encoded protein is CSARMFEGREQYF.

The chain has TRBV10-3 and TRBJ2-1, with D unresolved. Germline loops: CDR1 ENHRY, CDR2 SYGVKD. With 2 bases removed from V and 9 bases from J, the gap between germline ends came to 5 bases. The CDR3 spans 11 residues. The CDR3 bases are TGTGCCATCAGTGAGGGATCTGAGCAGTTCTTC. It yields the protein CAISEGSEQFF.

This clonotype came up many times. The chain links TRBV5-5 to TRBJ1-2; a possible D gene is TRBD1 (6 bases). The germline CDR1 and CDR2 sequences are SGHKS and YYEKEE (reference sequence). This CDR3 spans 13 amino acids. Between the trimmed V and J ends, which lost 4 bases and 7 bases, there was a span of 14 bases. CDR3 in amino acids: CASSGTGSFGYTF. As DNA, the CDR3 is TGTGCCAGCAGCGGAACAGGGTCGTTTGGCTACACCTTC.

This chain links TRBV10-1 with TRBJ2-3; D not certain. Trimming left V 2 bases short and J 2 bases short, with 11 bases between. Germline CDR1 WNHNN, CDR2 SYGVQD (reference sequence). The CDR3 is 15 residues long. The CDR3 sequence is CASSEVNTVTDTQYF. The CDR3 nucleotides are TGCGCCAGCAGTGAGGTCAACACCGTCACAGATACGCAGTATTTT.

This chain connects TRBV7-2 to TRBJ1-5; D call uncertain. Trimming cost V 1 base and J 7 bases, with 11 bases left between them. The CDR3 consists of 14 residues. CDR1 is SGHTA and CDR2 is FQGNSA in the germline V gene. CDR3 region: CASSLVGHGQPQHF. CDR3 DNA sequence: TGTGCCAGCAGCTTAGTAGGGCACGGGCAGCCCCAGCATTTT.

For this clonotype: At one of its ends the junction is not consistent with the germline gene, which may arise from a read error. The gene calls are TRBV18 and TRBJ2-1, with 14 positions matching TRBD2. The CDR3 covers 19 residues. CDR1 and CDR2 from the germline V gene are KGHSH and LQKENI. This CDR3 reads CASSPRLGLAGDSYNGQFF. CDR3 sequence (DNA): TGTGCCAGCTCACCCAGACTGGGACTAGCGGGAGATTCCTACAATGGGCAGTTCTTC. The whole variable domain, filled in from reference TRBV18 and TRBJ2-1, reads NAGVMQNPRHLVRRRGQEARLRCSPMKGHSHVYWYRQLPEEGLKFMVYLQKENIIDESGMPKERFSAEFPKEGPSILRIQQVVRGDSAAYFCASSPRLGLAGDSYNGQFFGPGTRLTVL.

This clonotype was recorded a few times. The chain couples TRBV21-1 to TRBJ2-4; the table calls TRBD1, which could not be checked here. TRBV21-1 is assigned pseudogene status. CDR3 size: 17 residues. This chain's CDR3 is CASSKAQPRIAKNIQYF. CDR3 coding DNA: TGTGCCAGCAGCAAAGCCCAGCCCCGGATAGCCAAAAACATTCAGTACTTC.

J is TRBJ2-1 and V is TRBV4-1, with 10 nucleotides matching TRBD2. The V and J ends lost 1 base and 4 bases, in that order; junction bases with no gene match: 7. CDR1 MGHRA and CDR2 YSYEKL come from the germline V gene. CDR3 length: 17 residues. The CDR3 sequence: CASSQVASGGSYNEQFF. CDR3 nucleotides: TGCGCCAGCAGCCAAGTGGCTAGCGGGGGCTCTTACAATGAGCAGTTCTTC.

Many counts were recorded for this clonotype. The chain couples TRBV6-6 to TRBJ2-1; 8 bases map to TRBD2. The length of the CDR3 is 14 residues. V lost 4 bases, J lost 7 bases, and 6 bases stayed unmatched. Per germline, CDR1 MNHNY and CDR2 SVGAGI (reference sequence). For the CDR3, the DNA is TGTGCCAGCAGTTTACTAGCGGTACGAAATGAGCAGTTCTTC. It codes for CASSLLAVRNEQFF.

This clonotype occurred many times. The chain couples TRBV12-3 or TRBV12-4 to TRBJ2-1; TRBD2 is a possible D gene (6 bases). The germline V and J ends were trimmed by 3 bases and 0 bases, with 12 bases remaining between them. The CDR3 length is 16 residues. The CDR3: CASSFLPGSSYNEQFF. The DNA of the CDR3 is TGTGCCAGCAGTTTCCTCCCCGGGAGCTCCTACAATGAGCAGTTCTTC.

The chain employs TRBV20-1 and TRBJ2-3, with 9 bases that match TRBD2. The ends lost 5 bases at V and 2 bases at J; junction bases unmatched: 8. Germline assignment: CDR1 DFQATT and CDR2 SNEGSKA (reference sequence). The CDR3 runs 15 residues. The CDR3 sequence: CSALLAGWYTDTQYF. CDR3 bases: TGCAGTGCTCTTCTAGCGGGGTGGTACACAGATACGCAGTATTTT.

The J gene is TRBJ2-3, the V gene TRBV24-1, with D perhaps TRBD2 (5 bases). Trimming removed 5 bases from V and 4 bases from J, with 27 bases in between. Germline assignment: CDR1 KGHDR and CDR2 SFDVKD. This CDR3 has 19 amino acids. The chain's CDR3 is CATSATPEIAVRASDTQYF. The CDR3, as DNA: TGTGCCACCAGTGCCACCCCGGAGATCGCGGTGCGGGCATCAGATACGCAGTATTTT.

This clonotype was counted at least ten times. V is TRBV7-9 and J is TRBJ2-3; D gene ambiguous. Germline CDR1 reads SEHNR; CDR2 reads FQNEAQ (reference sequence). This CDR3 region has 15 residues. V lost 1 base to trimming and J lost 0 bases, with 8 bases between them. The CDR3, as DNA: TGTGCCAGCAGCTTAGACGCTTCTAGCACAGATACGCAGTATTTT. This encodes CASSLDASSTDTQYF.

In its sample, this clonotype was seen many times. The V and J genes are TRBV28 and TRBJ2-4, with 8 bases fitting TRBD1. Trimming removed 3 bases from V and 3 bases from J; junction bases left unmatched: 4. Germline loops: CDR1 MDHEN, CDR2 SYDVKM. This CDR3 comprises 15 residues. The CDR3 sequence is CASSFGGTGKNIQYF. The CDR3 DNA reads as TGTGCCAGCAGTTTTGGGGGGACAGGCAAAAACATTCAGTACTTC.

The V call is TRBV13, the J call TRBJ2-7; 11 bases fit TRBD2. J was trimmed by 4 bases and V by 3 bases; bases with no gene match: 5. This CDR3 is built from 15 residues. Germline CDR1 is PRHDT and CDR2 is FYEKMQ (reference sequence). The CDR3 coding sequence is TGTGCCAGCAGCTTCAGACTAGCGGGATTTTACGAGCAGTACTTC. This translates into CASSFRLAGFYEQYF. Supplemented by reference TRBV13 and TRBJ2-7, the full variable domain reads AAGVIQSPRHLIKEKRETATLKCYPIPRHDTVYWYQQGPGQDPQFLISFYEKMQSDKGSIPDRFSAQQFSDYHSELNMSSLELGDSALYFCASSFRLAGFYEQYFGPGTRLTVT.

The rearrangement uses TRBV11-2 and TRBJ2-2; D is unresolved. V dropped 2 bases and J dropped 5 bases, with 6 bases sitting between them. This CDR3 contains 13 residues. CDR1 is SGHAT and CDR2 is FQNNGV in the germline V gene. The CDR3 reads CASSLWRTGELFF. The DNA of the CDR3 is TGTGCCAGCAGCTTATGGAGAACCGGGGAGCTGTTTTTT.

This rearrangement joins TRBV6-1 to TRBJ2-3; 10 bases line up with TRBD2. Germline loops: CDR1 MNHNS, CDR2 SASEGT. Trimming removed 5 bases from V and 3 bases from J; junction bases left unmatched: 8. This CDR3 contains 16 residues. The CDR3 region has the DNA TGTGCCAGCAGTATTGACCCGGGACTAGCGACAGATACGCAGTATTTT. Protein product: CASSIDPGLATDTQYF.

This chain joins TRBV20-1 and TRBJ2-1, with 10 bases matching TRBD2. The DNA end is a closer match to TRBJ2-7, so the J assignment may be wrong. The CDR3 length is 16 residues. Germline CDR1 reads DFQATT; CDR2 reads SNEGSKA (reference sequence). The CDR3 spells CSATLTSGASYNEQYF. CDR3 coding DNA: TGCAGTGCTACCCTAACTAGCGGGGCGTCCTACAATGAGCAGTACTTC.

This clonotype was counted a few times. The chain joins TRBV15 to TRBJ2-4; perhaps TRBD1 as D (5 bases). Germline loops: CDR1 LNHNV, CDR2 YYDKDF (reference sequence). The CDR3 length is 19 residues. The germline V and J ends were trimmed by 0 bases and 0 bases, with 18 bases remaining between them. CDR3 DNA: TGTGCCACCAGCAGAGAGGGGCTAGTACAAACCCTAGCCAAAAACATTCAGTACTTC. It codes for CATSREGLVQTLAKNIQYF.

The chain uses TRBV5-4 and TRBJ1-2; tentatively, D is TRBD1 (5 bases). V lost 3 bases and J lost 4, with 16 bases in between. Looked up from germline, CDR1 is SGHNT and CDR2 is YYREEE (reference sequence). CDR3 length: 15 amino acids. As DNA, the CDR3 is TGTGCCAGCAGCTCGGCCGGTGGACACTTCTATGGCTACACCTTC. This sequence encodes CASSSAGGHFYGYTF.

As DNA, the CDR3 is TGTGCCAGCAGCTTACAGCTTAGCCGTGAGACCCAGTACTTC. Translated: CASSLQLSRETQYF. The chain combines TRBV7-2 with TRBJ2-5; no reliable D call. Deletions cut 2 bases from V and 5 bases from J, with 12 bases between. The CDR3 runs 14 residues. Germline-derived CDR1 and CDR2 are SGHTA and FQGNSA.

This clonotype has just a few counts. The V call is TRBV4-2, the J call TRBJ2-1, with TRBD2 identical over 12 bases. The CDR3 runs to 20 residues. The germline V gene encodes CDR1 LGHNA and CDR2 YNFKEQ. Trimming took 0 bases from V and 0 from J; bases not matched to a gene: 9. Here the CDR3 reads CASSQESGTSGPNSYNEQFF. CDR3 coding DNA: TGTGCCAGCAGCCAAGAGAGCGGGACTAGCGGGCCAAACTCCTACAATGAGCAGTTCTTC.

The chain recombines TRBV10-1 with TRBJ2-3, with 7 bases aligning to TRBD2. The V and J ends lost 0 bases and 2 bases, in that order; junction bases with no gene match: 11. The CDR3 spans 18 residues. Germline V lookup: CDR1 WNHNN, CDR2 SYGVQD (reference sequence). In nucleotides, the CDR3 is TGCGCCAGCAGTGAGTCCCCCCGGCTAGCGGTGGTCACAGATACGCAGTATTTT. It encodes CASSESPRLAVVTDTQYF.

This clonotype turned up a few times. The V gene is TRBV27, the J gene TRBJ1-2; D gene ambiguous. This CDR3 is built from 12 residues. From germline, CDR1 is MNHEY and CDR2 SMNVEV (reference sequence). V was pared by 6 bases and J by 4 bases, with 9 bases between. The CDR3 reads CASRASSYGYTF. CDR3 sequence (DNA): TGTGCCAGCAGGGCGTCGAGCTATGGCTACACCTTC.

The table lists this clonotype with a few counts. This chain joins TRBV29-1 and TRBJ2-7; TRBD1 matches at 7 bases. Trimming removed 4 bases from V and 3 bases from J; junction bases left unmatched: 3. The CDR3 contains 12 residues. Germline V CDR1 and CDR2: SQVTM, ANQGSEA. The CDR3 is CSVVPGGYEQYF. The CDR3 DNA reads as TGCAGCGTTGTTCCAGGGGGCTACGAGCAGTACTTC.